The 28 T cell receptor beta chains listed next were all sequenced from one sample in a study of blood T cell repertoires in COVID-19. Data came from immunoSEQ multiplex PCR; TCRdb stores just in-frame clones and leaves some out. Here the sample spans around 40,000 clones, less than 85% being singletons. Sequenced sample: peripheral blood. The receptors derive from a man between 65 and 79 years old with acute or convalescent COVID-19.

This clone was detected a few times. CDR3 amino acids: CASSSTGTANEKLFF. CDR3 sequence (DNA): TGTGCCAGTAGTTCCACAGGGACAGCGAATGAAAAACTGTTTTTT. This sequence joins TRBV19 and TRBJ1-4; 7 bases line up with TRBD1. V lost 5 bases to trimming and J lost 5 bases; unmatched junction nucleotides: 8. Per the germline V gene, CDR1 is LNHDA and CDR2 is SQIVND (reference sequence). The CDR3 loop spans 15 amino acids. The full variable domain, with the rest looked up from reference TRBV19 and TRBJ1-4, is DGGITQSPKYLFRKEGQNVTLSCEQNLNHDAMYWYRQDPGQGLRLIYYSQIVNDFQKGDIAEGYSVSREKKESFPLTVTSAQKNPTAFYLCASSSTGTANEKLFFGSGTQLSVL.

There are a few counts of this clone. The V gene is TRBV11-2, the J gene TRBJ2-2; D not certain. Germline loops: CDR1 SGHAT, CDR2 FQNNGV. Trimming removed 5 bases at V and 4 bases at J, with 8 bases between. CDR3 length: 13 amino acids. The CDR3 region is CASSARVTGELFF. The CDR3 coding sequence is TGTGCCAGCAGCGCCCGGGTCACCGGGGAGCTGTTTTTT.

The genes are TRBV9 and TRBJ2-1; the D is unclear. Germline CDR1 SGDLS, CDR2 YYNGEE. The CDR3 is made up of 13 amino acids. V shed 4 bases and J shed 7 bases, with 12 bases lying between them. The CDR3 sequence is CASSLYLVNEQFF. In DNA form, the CDR3 reads TGTGCCAGCAGCCTTTACCTAGTGAATGAGCAGTTCTTC. Drawing the rest from reference TRBV9 and TRBJ2-1, the complete variable domain is DSGVTQTPKHLITATGQRVTLRCSPRSGDLSVYWYQQSLDQGLQFLIQYYNGEERAKGNILERFSAQQFPDLHSELNLSSLELGDSALYFCASSLYLVNEQFFGPGTRLTVL.

The chain recombines TRBV7-9 with TRBJ1-1; maybe TRBD1 (6 bases). Germline CDR1 SEHNR, CDR2 FQNEAQ (reference sequence). The CDR3 is made up of 15 amino acids. The germline V and J ends were trimmed by 5 bases and 2 bases, with 15 bases remaining between them. The DNA of the CDR3 is TGTGCCAGCAGCGCTACCGACAGGATAAACACTGAAGCTTTCTTT. Its translation: CASSATDRINTEAFF.

The chain uses TRBV11-1 and TRBJ2-1; D call uncertain. V lost 0 bases and J lost 7, with 10 bases in between. Germline V gene lookup returns CDR1 SGHAT and CDR2 FQDESV (reference sequence). The CDR3 spans 14 residues. The CDR3 region is CASSLAPLYNEQFF. Written as DNA, the CDR3 is TGTGCCAGCAGCTTAGCGCCCCTATATAATGAGCAGTTCTTC.

This clone appeared a few times. V usage is TRBV5-1 and J usage is TRBJ2-7; 8 bases are a match to TRBD2. The CDR3 totals 14 residues. V dropped 5 bases and J dropped 9; count of bases not matched to a gene: 13. CDR1 and CDR2 (germline): SGHRS, YFSETQ. CDR3 nucleotides: TGCGCCAGCAGGCAGGGACTAGGGGGGCCTCGGCAGTACTTC. It translates to CASRQGLGGPRQYF.

V usage is TRBV5-1 and J usage is TRBJ2-1; D might be TRBD2 (6 bases). CDR1 SGHRS and CDR2 YFSETQ come from the germline V gene. The CDR3 has 15 amino acids. V shed 4 bases and J shed 0 bases, with 11 bases lying between them. The CDR3 coding sequence is TGCGCCAGCAGCCCGCTAGCGACCTCCTACAATGAGCAGTTCTTC. Residues: CASSPLATSYNEQFF.

In its sample, this clone was seen a few times. The V and J genes are TRBV7-9 and TRBJ1-5; TRBD1 agrees at 12 bases. Unmatched junction bases numbered 5, after V lost 4 bases and J lost 1 base. Germline loops: CDR1 SEHNR, CDR2 FQNEAQ (reference sequence). The CDR3 length is 17 residues. CDR3 sequence (DNA): TGTGCCAGCAGCTATTCCGGGACAGGGGGCAGCAATCAGCCCCAGCATTTT. It encodes CASSYSGTGGSNQPQHF.

CDR3 protein: CASSTGQNTEAFF. The CDR3, as DNA: TGTGCCAGCAGCACAGGGCAGAACACTGAAGCTTTCTTT. The genes are TRBV2 and TRBJ1-1; D perhaps matches TRBD1 (6 bases). The CDR3 contains 13 residues. CDR1 is SNHLY and CDR2 is FYNNEI in the germline V gene. Between the trimmed V and J ends, which lost 6 bases and 1 base, there was a span of 9 bases.

This chain uses TRBV19 with TRBJ2-2; no definite D call. The length of the CDR3 is 14 residues. CDR1 and CDR2 (germline): LNHDA, SQIVND (reference sequence). Trimming removed 7 bases at V and 4 bases at J, with 13 bases between. CDR3 coding DNA: TGTGCCAGTAACTCTGCTCCGAGCACCGGGGAGCTGTTTTTT. This codes for CASNSAPSTGELFF. The full variable domain, with the rest looked up from reference TRBV19 and TRBJ2-2, is DGGITQSPKYLFRKEGQNVTLSCEQNLNHDAMYWYRQDPGQGLRLIYYSQIVNDFQKGDIAEGYSVSREKKESFPLTVTSAQKNPTAFYLCASNSAPSTGELFFGEGSRLTVL.

The rearrangement joins TRBV5-1 to TRBJ2-7; maybe TRBD1 (6 bases). V shed 5 bases and J shed 6 bases, with 12 bases lying between them. CDR1 SGHRS and CDR2 YFSETQ come from the germline V gene. This CDR3 is 12 amino acids long. The CDR3 DNA reads as TGCGCCAGCAGGGCTACAGGGTCCGAGCAGTACTTC. Its translation: CASRATGSEQYF.

This clone was picked up one time. J is TRBJ1-5 and V is TRBV28, with D possibly TRBD1 on 6 matching bases. Germline V gene sequence: CDR1 MDHEN, CDR2 SYDVKM. The CDR3 contains 15 residues. V lost 7 bases and J 6 bases, leaving 19 bases between the germline ends. In DNA, the CDR3 is TGTGCCAGCATTGGGGGCTCGGGGACGGCTCAGCCCCAGCATTTT. Its protein is CASIGGSGTAQPQHF.

The chain links TRBV4-2 to TRBJ2-2, with D maybe TRBD2 (6 bases). The V end lost 0 bases, the J end lost 1 base, and 12 bases lay between the germline ends. The CDR3 is made up of 17 amino acids. Germline V CDR1 and CDR2: LGHNA, YNFKEQ. The CDR3, as DNA: TGTGCCAGCAGCCAAGAGGGAAGCGGGTGGAACACCGGGGAGCTGTTTTTT. Translation gives CASSQEGSGWNTGELFF.

V gene TRBV7-2 combines with J gene TRBJ2-6, with a weak D call TRBD2 (6 bases). The V gene lost 2 bases and the J gene lost 3 bases, with 14 bases spanning the gap. Per the germline V gene, CDR1 is SGHTA and CDR2 is FQGNSA. The CDR3 consists of 17 residues. In nucleotides, the CDR3 is TGTGCCAGCAGCTTATTTGAGGGAGGCGGTGGGGCCAACGTCCTGACTTTC. Translation gives CASSLFEGGGGANVLTF.

The rearrangement joins TRBV28 to TRBJ1-1; D not resolved. This CDR3 is 13 amino acids long. Germline values: CDR1 MDHEN, CDR2 SYDVKM. V was shortened by 3 bases and J by 3 bases, with 8 bases between the two germline ends. The CDR3 spells CASSFQVYTEAFF. CDR3 DNA sequence: TGTGCCAGCAGTTTTCAGGTGTACACTGAAGCTTTCTTT. Variable domain in full (rest from reference TRBV28 and TRBJ1-1): DVKVTQSSRYLVKRTGEKVFLECVQDMDHENMFWYRQDPGLGLRLIYFSYDVKMKEKGDIPEGYSVSREKKERFSLILESASTNQTSMYLCASSFQVYTEAFFGQGTRLTVV.

V is TRBV18 and J is TRBJ1-1, with D unclear. The CDR3 runs 14 residues. Germline CDR1 reads KGHSH; CDR2 reads LQKENI. Trimming stripped 0 bases from V and 3 bases from J, with 8 bases between. Here the CDR3 DNA reads TGTGCCAGCTCACCACCGTCGGGGTACACTGAAGCTTTCTTT. This codes for CASSPPSGYTEAFF.

The chain is built from TRBV9 and TRBJ2-7; D not certain. Germline values: CDR1 SGDLS, CDR2 YYNGEE. The CDR3 is 14 residues long. Trimming removed 4 bases at V and 2 bases at J, with 13 bases between. CDR3 loop: CASSPRAGAYEQYF. The CDR3 coding sequence is TGTGCCAGCAGCCCCAGAGCTGGAGCCTACGAGCAGTACTTC. The complete variable domain, with remaining parts taken from reference TRBV9 and TRBJ2-7, reads DSGVTQTPKHLITATGQRVTLRCSPRSGDLSVYWYQQSLDQGLQFLIQYYNGEERAKGNILERFSAQQFPDLHSELNLSSLELGDSALYFCASSPRAGAYEQYFGPGTRLTVT.

This clone was detected only once. The chain joins TRBV21-1 to TRBJ1-5; the table's D call of TRBD1 was not tested on the DNA. TRBV21-1 is shown as a pseudogene. The length of the CDR3 is 14 residues. DNA of the CDR3: TGTGCCAGCTTAGGGGACAGGCCCCCTCAGCCCCAGCATTTT. It translates to CASLGDRPPQPQHF.

The chain employs TRBV6-6 and TRBJ2-1; D is unresolved. Germline CDR1 and CDR2: MNHNY and SVGAGI (reference sequence). Deletions cut 4 bases from V and 8 bases from J, with 12 bases between. The CDR3 runs to 13 residues. The CDR3 DNA follows: TGTGCCAGCAGTTCGCCAGTCTCCTATGAGCAGTTCTTC. Residues: CASSSPVSYEQFF.

The CDR3 DNA sequence: TGTGCCAGCAGCTTAGGGACAGGGGTACACGAGCAGTACTTC. Translating it yields CASSLGTGVHEQYF. This sequence joins TRBV7-2 and TRBJ2-7; 9 bases align to TRBD1. The V segment lost 1 base and the J segment 5 bases; nucleotides outside the gene matches: 3. The CDR3 is 14 residues long. In germline, CDR1 is SGHTA, CDR2 FQGNSA.

This clone appeared a single time. The gene calls are TRBV2 and TRBJ2-1; D possibly corresponds to TRBD2 (6 bases). Germline CDR1 SNHLY, CDR2 FYNNEI. There are 14 residues in the CDR3. The V and J ends lost 7 bases and 7 bases respectively, with 17 bases between them. The CDR3 reads CASIFGEVRNEQFF. CDR3 nucleotides: TGTGCCAGCATCTTCGGGGAGGTGAGGAATGAGCAGTTCTTC.

This chain uses TRBV3-1 (or the pseudogene TRBV3-2) with TRBJ2-2; 7 bases align to TRBD1. Germline lookup yields CDR1 LGHDT and CDR2 YNNKEL (reference sequence). This CDR3 region has 15 residues. V lost 4 bases, J lost 0 bases, and 2 bases stayed unmatched. For the CDR3, the DNA is TGTGCCAGCAGCCCCGGGACAGCGAACACCGGGGAGCTGTTTTTT. This codes for CASSPGTANTGELFF.

This chain links TRBV5-1 with TRBJ2-3; D gene unclear. Germline values: CDR1 SGHRS, CDR2 YFSETQ. Trimming removed 0 bases from V and 6 bases from J, with 11 bases in between. The CDR3 totals 14 residues. The chain's CDR3 is CASSLAQRSDTQYF. The CDR3 nucleotides are TGCGCCAGCAGCTTGGCCCAGAGGAGCGATACGCAGTATTTT.

This chain connects TRBV5-8 to TRBJ1-6; unclear D gene. The CDR3 has 16 amino acids. V was pared by 1 base and J by 0 bases, with 8 bases between. Germline lookup yields CDR1 SGHTS and CDR2 YDEGEE. CDR3 sequence reads: CASSLYTGSYNSPLHF. The CDR3 DNA is TGTGCCAGCAGCTTGTACACGGGCTCCTATAATTCACCCCTCCACTTT.

The V gene is TRBV7-2, the J gene TRBJ2-6, with D perhaps TRBD2 (6 bases). Germline V gene lookup returns CDR1 SGHTA and CDR2 FQGNSA. This CDR3 region has 17 residues. Trimming removed 5 bases at V and 0 bases at J, with 14 bases between. CDR3 protein: CASSPWDFSSGANVLTF. DNA for the CDR3: TGTGCCAGCAGCCCCTGGGACTTTAGCTCTGGGGCCAACGTCCTGACTTTC.

In nucleotides, the CDR3 is TGCGCCAGCAGCCAAGGGACAGGGCCGTTTAGCTCCTACGAGCAGTACTTC. Its translation: CASSQGTGPFSSYEQYF. The chain links TRBV4-1 to TRBJ2-7, with 8 bases identical to TRBD1. V was pared by 1 base and J by 0 bases, with 8 bases of the junction left unmatched. Germline CDR1 MGHRA, CDR2 YSYEKL. This CDR3 is built from 17 residues.

The V gene is TRBV4-2, the J gene TRBJ2-1; the D gene is possibly TRBD1 (6 bases). The CDR3 sequence is 15 residues long. The V gene's germline CDR1 is LGHNA and CDR2 YNFKEQ. Trimming stripped 0 bases from V and 15 bases from J, with 21 bases between. The CDR3 region has the DNA TGTGCCAGCAGCCAAGAATTGGCCAGGGGATTTTTTCGGTTCTTC. The encoded protein is CASSQELARGFFRFF.

The chain couples TRBV2 to TRBJ2-7; TRBD1 is a possible D gene (6 bases). CDR1 and CDR2 (germline): SNHLY, FYNNEI. Trimming stripped 4 bases from V and 9 bases from J, with 13 bases between. CDR3 length: 12 amino acids. This CDR3 reads CASSGNDRRQYF. The CDR3 DNA is TGTGCCAGCAGTGGGAATGACAGGAGGCAGTACTTC.